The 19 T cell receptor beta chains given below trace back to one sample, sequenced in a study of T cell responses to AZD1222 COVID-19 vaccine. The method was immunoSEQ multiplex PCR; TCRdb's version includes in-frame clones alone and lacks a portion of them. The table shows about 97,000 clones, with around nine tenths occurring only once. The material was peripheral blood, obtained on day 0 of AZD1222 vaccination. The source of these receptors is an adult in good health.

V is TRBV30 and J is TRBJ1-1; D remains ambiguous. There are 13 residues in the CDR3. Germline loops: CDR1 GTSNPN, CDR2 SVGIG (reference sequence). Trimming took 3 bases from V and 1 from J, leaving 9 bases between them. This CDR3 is CAWRDQENTEAFF. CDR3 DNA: TGTGCCTGGAGGGACCAGGAGAACACTGAAGCTTTCTTT.

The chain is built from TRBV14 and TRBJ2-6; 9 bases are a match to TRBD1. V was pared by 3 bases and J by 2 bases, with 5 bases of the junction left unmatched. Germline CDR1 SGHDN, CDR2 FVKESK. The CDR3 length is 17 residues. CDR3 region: CASSHGTGWTGANVLTF. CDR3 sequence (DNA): TGTGCCAGCAGCCACGGGACAGGGTGGACTGGGGCCAACGTCCTGACTTTC.

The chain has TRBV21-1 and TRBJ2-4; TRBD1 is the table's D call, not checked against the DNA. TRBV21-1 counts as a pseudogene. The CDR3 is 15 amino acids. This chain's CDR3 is CASSKVFPGAGIQYF. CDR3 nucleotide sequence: TGTGCCAGCAGCAAAGTGTTTCCAGGGGCGGGCATTCAGTACTTC.

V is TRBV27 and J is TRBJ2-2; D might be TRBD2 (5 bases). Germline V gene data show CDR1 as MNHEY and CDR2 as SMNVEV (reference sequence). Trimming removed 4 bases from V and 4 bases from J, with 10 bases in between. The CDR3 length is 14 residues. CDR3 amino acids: CASSSRTVTGELFF. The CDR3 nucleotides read TGTGCCAGCAGTTCCCGGACTGTCACCGGGGAGCTGTTTTTT.

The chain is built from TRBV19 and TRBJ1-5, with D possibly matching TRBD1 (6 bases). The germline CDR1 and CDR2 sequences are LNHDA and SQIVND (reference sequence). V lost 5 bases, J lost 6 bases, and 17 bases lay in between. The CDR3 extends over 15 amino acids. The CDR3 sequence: CASSLAVGGRQPQHF. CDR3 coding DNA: TGTGCCAGTAGTCTGGCCGTGGGGGGGCGTCAGCCCCAGCATTTT.

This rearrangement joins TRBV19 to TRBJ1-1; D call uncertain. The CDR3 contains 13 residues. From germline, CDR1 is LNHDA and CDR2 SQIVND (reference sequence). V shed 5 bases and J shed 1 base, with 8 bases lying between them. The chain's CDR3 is CASSFQRNTEAFF. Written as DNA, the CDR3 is TGTGCCAGTAGTTTTCAGAGGAACACTGAAGCTTTCTTT.

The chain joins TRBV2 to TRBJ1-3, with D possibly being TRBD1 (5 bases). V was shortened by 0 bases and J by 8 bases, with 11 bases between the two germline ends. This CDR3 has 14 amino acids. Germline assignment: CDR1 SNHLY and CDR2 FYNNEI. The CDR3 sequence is CASSEARVGDTIYF. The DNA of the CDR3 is TGTGCCAGCAGTGAAGCGCGGGTAGGGGACACCATATATTTT.

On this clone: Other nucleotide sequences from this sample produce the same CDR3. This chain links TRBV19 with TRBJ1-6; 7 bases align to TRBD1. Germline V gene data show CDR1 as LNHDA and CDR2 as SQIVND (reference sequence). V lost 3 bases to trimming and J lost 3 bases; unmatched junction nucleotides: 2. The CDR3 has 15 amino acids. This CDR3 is CASSITGDYNSPLHF. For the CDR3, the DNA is TGTGCCAGTAGTATTACAGGGGACTATAATTCACCCCTCCACTTT.

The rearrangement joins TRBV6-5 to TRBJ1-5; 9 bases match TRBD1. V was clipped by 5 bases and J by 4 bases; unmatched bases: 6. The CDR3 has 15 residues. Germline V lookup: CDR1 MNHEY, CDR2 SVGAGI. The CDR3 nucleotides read TGTGCCAGCAGTCCCGGGACAGGGACAAATCAGCCCCAGCATTTT. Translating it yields CASSPGTGTNQPQHF.

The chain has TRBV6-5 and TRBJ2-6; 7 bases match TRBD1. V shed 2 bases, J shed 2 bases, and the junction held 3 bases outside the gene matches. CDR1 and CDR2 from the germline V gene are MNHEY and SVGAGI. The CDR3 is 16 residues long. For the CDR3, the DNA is TGTGCCAGCAGTTACGAAGGGACAGCTGGGGCCAACGTCCTGACTTTC. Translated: CASSYEGTAGANVLTF.

The CDR3 protein is CASSHGDSAGANVLTF. The CDR3 DNA reads TGCGCCAGCAGCCATGGGGACAGCGCTGGGGCCAACGTCCTGACTTTC. The chain has TRBV4-3 and TRBJ2-6; 7 positions match TRBD1. This CDR3 spans 16 amino acids. The V gene's germline CDR1 is LGHNA and CDR2 YSLEER. With 3 bases clipped from V and 2 bases from J, the junction kept 4 bases outside the gene matches.

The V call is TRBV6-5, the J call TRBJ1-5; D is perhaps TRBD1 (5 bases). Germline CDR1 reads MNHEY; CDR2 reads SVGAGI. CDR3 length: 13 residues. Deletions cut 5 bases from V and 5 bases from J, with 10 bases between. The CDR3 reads CASSIDRDQPQHF. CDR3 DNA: TGTGCCAGCAGTATCGACAGAGATCAGCCCCAGCATTTT.

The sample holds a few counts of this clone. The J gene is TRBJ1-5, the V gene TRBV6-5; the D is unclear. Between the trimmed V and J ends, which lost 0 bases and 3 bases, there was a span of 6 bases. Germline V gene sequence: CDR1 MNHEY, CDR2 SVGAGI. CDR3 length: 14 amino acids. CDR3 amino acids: CASSYSRDNQPQHF. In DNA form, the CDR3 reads TGTGCCAGCAGTTACTCACGGGACAATCAGCCCCAGCATTTT.

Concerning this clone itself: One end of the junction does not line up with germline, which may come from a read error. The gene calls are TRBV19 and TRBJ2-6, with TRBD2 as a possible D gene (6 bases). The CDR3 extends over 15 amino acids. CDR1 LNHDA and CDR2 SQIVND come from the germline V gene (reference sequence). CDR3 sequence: CASGIGGTGANVLTF. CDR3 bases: TGTGCCAGTGGTATCGGGGGAACTGGGGCCAACGTCCTGACTTTC. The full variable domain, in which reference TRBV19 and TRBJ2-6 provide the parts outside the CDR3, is DGGITQSPKYLFRKEGQNVTLSCEQNLNHDAMYWYRQDPGQGLRLIYYSQIVNDFQKGDIAEGYSVSREKKESFPLTVTSAQKNPTAFYLCASGIGGTGANVLTFGAGSRLTVL.

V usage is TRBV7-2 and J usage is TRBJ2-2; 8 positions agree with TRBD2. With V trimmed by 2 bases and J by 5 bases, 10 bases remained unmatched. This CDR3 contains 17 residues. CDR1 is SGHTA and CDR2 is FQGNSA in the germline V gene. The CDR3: CASSLRVAGSNTGELFF. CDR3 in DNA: TGTGCCAGCAGCTTAAGGGTAGCGGGGAGTAATACCGGGGAGCTGTTTTTT.

Here the CDR3 DNA reads TGTGCCAGCAGCTTACGGGGCAATGAGCAGTTCTTC. It translates to CASSLRGNEQFF. This rearrangement joins TRBV7-2 to TRBJ2-1, with TRBD2 as a possible D gene (5 bases). The CDR3 loop spans 12 amino acids. Trimming stripped 2 bases from V and 6 bases from J, with 5 bases between. CDR1 and CDR2 (germline): SGHTA, FQGNSA. Combining the CDR3 with reference TRBV7-2 and TRBJ2-1 gives the whole variable domain GAGVSQSPSNKVTEKGKDVELRCDPISGHTALYWYRQSLGQGLEFLIYFQGNSAPDKSGLPSDRFSAERTGGSVSTLTIQRTQQEDSAVYLCASSLRGNEQFFGPGTRLTVL.

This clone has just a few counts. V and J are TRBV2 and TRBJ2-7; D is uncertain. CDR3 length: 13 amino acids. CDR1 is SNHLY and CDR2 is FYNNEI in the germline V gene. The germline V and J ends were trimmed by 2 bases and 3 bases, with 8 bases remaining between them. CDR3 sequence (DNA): TGTGCCAGCAGTGAATTTAAGGGCTACGAGCAGTACTTC. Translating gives CASSEFKGYEQYF. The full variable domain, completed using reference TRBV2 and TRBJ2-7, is EPEVTQTPSHQVTQMGQEVILRCVPISNHLYFYWYRQILGQKVEFLVSFYNNEISEKSEIFDDQFSVERPDGSNFTLKIRSTKLEDSAMYFCASSEFKGYEQYFGPGTRLTVT.

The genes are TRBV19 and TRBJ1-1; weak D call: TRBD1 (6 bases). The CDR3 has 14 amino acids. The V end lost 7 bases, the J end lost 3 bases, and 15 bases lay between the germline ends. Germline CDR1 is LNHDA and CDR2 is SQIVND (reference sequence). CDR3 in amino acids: CASTRDTLDTEAFF. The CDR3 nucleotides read TGTGCCAGTACCCGGGACACCCTCGACACTGAAGCTTTCTTT.

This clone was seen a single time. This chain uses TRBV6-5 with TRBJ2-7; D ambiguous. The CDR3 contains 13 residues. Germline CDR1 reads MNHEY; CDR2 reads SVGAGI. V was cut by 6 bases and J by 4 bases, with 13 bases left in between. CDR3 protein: CASSPTVVYEQYF. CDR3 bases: TGTGCCAGCAGCCCGACGGTAGTGTACGAGCAGTACTTC.